These T cell receptor beta chains were read from a single sample in a study of T-cell memory formation after mild COVID-19. TCRdb itself ran the 5' RACE reads through MiXCR, one entry per CDR3 protein. The table records about 100,000 distinct CDR3 sequences, around 10% of them present only once. Sequencing was done on a sample of PBMCs or a T cell subset sorted from them (not recorded which). These receptors were collected from a man aged 18 to 30 who had mild COVID-19 (a few samples of this study predate the infection). Cell type and time point are not known. Each CDR3 is given with its conserved first and last residue. Each record gives: J gene, clone size, D gene, V gene, CDR3 DNA, CDR3 protein. The D gene is left open where the match is weak. Clone size is not always given. Where it is, it says once, few, many or a class for expanded clones.

J gene: TRBJ2-7; clone size: .; D gene: TRBD2; V gene: TRBV20-1; CDR3 DNA: TGCAGTGCTAGAGATAGGGCTAGCGGCTACGAGCAGTACTTC; CDR3 protein: CSARDRASGYEQYF
J gene: TRBJ1-5; clone size: few; D gene: .; V gene: TRBV12-3/TRBV12-4; CDR3 DNA: TGTGCCATCGGAACCTTAAATCAGCCCCAGCATTTT; CDR3 protein: CAIGTLNQPQHF
J gene: TRBJ2-1; clone size: many; D gene: .; V gene: TRBV12-3/TRBV12-4; CDR3 DNA: TGTGCCAGCAGTTCCGCGGGCGATGAGTTCTTC; CDR3 protein: CASSSAGDEFF
J gene: TRBJ1-1; clone size: .; D gene: .; V gene: TRBV7-9; CDR3 DNA: TGTGCCAGCGATTGGATGGAAGACGACACTGAAGCTTTCTTT; CDR3 protein: CASDWMEDDTEAFF
J gene: TRBJ1-5; clone size: .; D gene: .; V gene: TRBV15; CDR3 DNA: TGTGCCACCAGCAGAAGGGTTAGCAATCAGCCCCAGCATTTT; CDR3 protein: CATSRRVSNQPQHF
J gene: TRBJ1-2; clone size: many; D gene: .; V gene: TRBV7-9; CDR3 DNA: TGTGCCAGCAGCCTGGACAGCTATGGCTACACCTTC; CDR3 protein: CASSLDSYGYTF
J gene: TRBJ2-2; clone size: few; D gene: .; V gene: TRBV6-6; CDR3 DNA: TGTGCCAGCAGTTATAACCGGCCCTTATTTTCGGGCGGGGAGCTGTTTTTT; CDR3 protein: CASSYNRPLFSGGELFF
J gene: TRBJ1-1; clone size: .; D gene: TRBD1; V gene: TRBV4-1; CDR3 DNA: TGCGCCAGCAGCCGAGGACAGGCCACGAACACTGAAGCTTTCTTT; CDR3 protein: CASSRGQATNTEAFF
J gene: TRBJ1-1; clone size: .; D gene: .; V gene: TRBV9; CDR3 DNA: TGTGCCAGCAGCGTAGGTTCCGGGGTCGACGGCACTGAAGCTTTCTTT; CDR3 protein: CASSVGSGVDGTEAFF
J gene: TRBJ2-5; clone size: .; D gene: .; V gene: TRBV6-2/TRBV6-3; CDR3 DNA: TGTGCCAGCAGACAAGAGACCCAGTACTTC; CDR3 protein: CASRQETQYF
J gene: TRBJ2-6; clone size: few; D gene: .; V gene: TRBV5-1; CDR3 DNA: TGCGCCAGCAGCTTGGAGAGTCTTGCCTCTGGGGCCAACGTCCTGACTTTC; CDR3 protein: CASSLESLASGANVLTF
J gene: TRBJ1-6; clone size: few; D gene: .; V gene: TRBV4-2; CDR3 DNA: TGTGCCAGCAGCCGGGGGGGATCACCCCTCCACTTT; CDR3 protein: CASSRGGSPLHF
J gene: TRBJ1-5; clone size: .; D gene: .; V gene: TRBV3-1; CDR3 DNA: TGTGCCAGCAGCCCCGCACCTAATCAGCCCCAGCATTTT; CDR3 protein: CASSPAPNQPQHF